The entry that follows covers one T cell receptor (beta chain) sequence. There is no known antigen for this receptor. Base qualities are not provided; no much larger clone lies one nucleotide away. The sample is drawn from a study of shared clonotypes between healthy human individuals (dated by TCRdb to the early 2020s). As for the study more broadly: Three men and a couple of women, aged 18 to 49 years, made up the cohort. For each donor, CD4 naive and CD4 memory were each given three plates, CD8 naive was given two plates, and CD8 memory was given one plate. To estimate repertoire size and how much clonotypes are shared between individuals, the study performed deep sequencing of blood TCR repertoires from roughly five healthy adults. Libraries were prepared and TCR repertoires were sequenced by different laboratories using diverse techniques, in order to increase sequencing depth and limit assay-specific biases. Leukapheresis yielded between about 0.9 and 10 billion PBMCs per donor. The investigation overall reported the following: Naive subsets generally had larger estimated clonotype richness than memory subsets did. Based on pairwise subsampling, the degree of clonotype sharing among donors was expected to be affected by sequencing depth. Sharing across a few donors was observed for approximately 4.6% of naive CD4, 3% to 3.5% of naive CD8, about 2.3% of memory CD4, and approximately 0.41% of memory CD8 clonotypes. Higher generation probabilities were observed for clonotypes shared by all four sorted-subset donors than for non-shared clonotypes. The genetic and exposure-history diversity represented was limited by the small number of donors. Even with the large sequencing depth, rarefaction of the sorted-subset datasets indicated that sequencing was incomplete. Sampling was restricted to blood, and TCR repertoires in tissues likely differ from the TCR repertoires found in blood.

Via the germline V gene, CDR1 is MNHEY and CDR2 SVGAGI. The CDR3 spans 12 residues, from the cysteine through the phenylalanine. Only CDR3 DNA is held: 36 bases, read in frame from base 1. The V and J ends are trimmed by 8 bases and 1 base, leaving 8 bases between them. Using the deep immunoSEQ assay, TCR CDR3 regions were amplified from genomic DNA by multiplex PCR. Genomic DNA extracted from each cell subset was distributed evenly over all wells of several immunoSEQ 96-well plates, and each plate served as one replicate. For sorted subsets, around 200 ng genomic DNA, equal to about 30,000 T cell genomes, was loaded into each replicate PCR. Purified libraries were measured with a Qubit 3.0 fluorometer, size-checked on a Bioanalyzer 2100, and measured again with the KAPA Library Quantification kit. Every immunoSEQ 96-well plate was sequenced on a dedicated single-read 150-cycle Illumina NextSeq 550 flow cell. On the authors' methods: Because only junctional sequences without quality scores were contained in the immunoSEQ output, filtering matching that applied to full-length reads could not be performed. Sequences were annotated with PyIR, a Python wrapper for IgBLAST v1.9, using IMGT germline references to assign V/J genes and CDR3. Reads were filtered out if the reads had weak V/J assignments (E-value above 1e-6), no CDR3, stop codons, out-of-frame junctions, or ambiguous translated residues. A V3J clonotype was defined by an identical inferred V gene, J gene, and CDR3 amino acid sequence. To compute the percentage overlap between repertoires, the number of shared unique clonotypes was divided by the size of the smaller repertoire. Repertoire richness was assessed with RTK rarefaction, the Chao1 estimator, and Recon v2.1 estimates of unobserved clonotypes. Generation probabilities were computed with OLGA for all TCRbeta clonotypes obtained by the gDNA method from several donors. TCRdb holds this immuneACCESS table with in-frame rearrangements only. Some clones are missing; in checked studies, unresolved V genes explain under half, and the rest has no known cause. That table furnishes V, J and clone size, whereas the DNA furnished D and trimming. The sample data list roughly 770,000 clones, and 90% to 97% of these were observed just once. The top ten clones comprise around 0.25% of the sample.

For the CD8 naive samples, CD45RO-negative cells were positively selected for CCR7, yielding a CD45RA+CCR7+ population from which TemRA cells were excluded. Healthy HIV-negative adults with no recently reported acute infections or vaccinations were included as donors. Every donor was a Caucasian adult residing in Nashville, Tennessee, USA. Blood was obtained by leukapheresis, after which PBMCs were separated by Ficoll-Histopaque density gradient centrifugation and cryopreserved in liquid nitrogen vapor phase. Purity and quantity of every magnetically sorted T cell population were checked by analytical flow cytometry. Genomic DNA was isolated from every sorted fraction and measured by UV absorbance on a Nanodrop 2000c.

The material sequenced was naive CD8+ T cells sorted from blood. The cell subset or site label of this sample denotes: CD45RA+CCR7+. Recombination connected TRBV6-5 to TRBJ1-1; the D gene identity is not certain. The receptor's source is a man aged 25 to 40 in good health. The nucleotides read TGTGCCAGCTTTATCGGGAACACTGAAGCTTTCTTT. This is translated as CASFIGNTEAFF.